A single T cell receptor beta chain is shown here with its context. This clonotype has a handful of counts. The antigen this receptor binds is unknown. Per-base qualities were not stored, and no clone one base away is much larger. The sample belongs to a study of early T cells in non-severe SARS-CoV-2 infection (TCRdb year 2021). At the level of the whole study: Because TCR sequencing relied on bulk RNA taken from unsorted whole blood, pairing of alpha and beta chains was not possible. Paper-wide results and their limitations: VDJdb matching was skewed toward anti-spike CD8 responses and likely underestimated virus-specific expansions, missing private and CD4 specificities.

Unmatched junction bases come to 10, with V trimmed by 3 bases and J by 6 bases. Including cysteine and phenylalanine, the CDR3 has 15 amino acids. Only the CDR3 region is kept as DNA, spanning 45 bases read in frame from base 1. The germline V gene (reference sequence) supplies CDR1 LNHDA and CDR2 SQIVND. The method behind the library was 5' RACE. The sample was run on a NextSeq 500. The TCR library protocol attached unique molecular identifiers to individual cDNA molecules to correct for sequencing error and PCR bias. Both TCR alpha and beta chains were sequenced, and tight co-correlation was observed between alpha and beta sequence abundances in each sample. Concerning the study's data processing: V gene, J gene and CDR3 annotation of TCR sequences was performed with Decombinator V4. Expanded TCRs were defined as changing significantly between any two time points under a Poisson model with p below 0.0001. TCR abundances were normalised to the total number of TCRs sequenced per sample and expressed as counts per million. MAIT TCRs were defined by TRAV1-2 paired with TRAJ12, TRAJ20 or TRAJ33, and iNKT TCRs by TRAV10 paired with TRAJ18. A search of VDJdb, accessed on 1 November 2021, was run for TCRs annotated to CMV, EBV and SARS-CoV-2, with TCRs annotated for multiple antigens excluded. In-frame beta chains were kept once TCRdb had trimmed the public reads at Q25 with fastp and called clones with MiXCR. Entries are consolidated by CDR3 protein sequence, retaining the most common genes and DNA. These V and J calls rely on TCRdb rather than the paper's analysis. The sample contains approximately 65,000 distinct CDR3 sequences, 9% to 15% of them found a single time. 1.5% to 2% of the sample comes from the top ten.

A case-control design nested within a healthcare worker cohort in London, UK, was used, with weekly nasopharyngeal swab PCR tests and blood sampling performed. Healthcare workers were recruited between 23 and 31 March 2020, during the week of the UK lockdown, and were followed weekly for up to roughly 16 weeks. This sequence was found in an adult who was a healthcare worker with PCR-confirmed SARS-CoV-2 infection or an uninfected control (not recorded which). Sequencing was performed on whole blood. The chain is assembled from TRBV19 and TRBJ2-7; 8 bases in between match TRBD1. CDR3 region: CASSIFSDRVVEQYF. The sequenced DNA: TGTGCCAGTAGTATTTTTTCGGACAGGGTAGTCGAGCAGTACTTC.